Each of the 10 T cell receptor beta chains below was sequenced from the same sample in a study of blood T cell repertoires in COVID-19. Profiling relied on immunoSEQ multiplex PCR, and the TCRdb table lists in-frame clones only, not all of them. The sample yields fewer than 250,000 clones, around 86% seen once. The sequencing sample was made of PBMCs or T cells enriched from blood (not recorded which). The source is a middle-aged woman with acute COVID-19.

V is TRBV30 and J is TRBJ2-2, with 7 bases matching TRBD2. Germline V gene data show CDR1 as GTSNPN and CDR2 as SVGIG (reference sequence). The V and J ends lost 5 bases and 5 bases, in that order; junction bases with no gene match: 8. This CDR3 contains 14 residues. The CDR3 bases are TGTGCCTGGCATCCGGCGGGAGTAACCGGGGAGCTGTTTTTT. Translated, it gives CAWHPAGVTGELFF.

The chain carries TRBV9 and TRBJ1-5; 8 bases are shared with TRBD1. CDR1 and CDR2 from the germline V gene are SGDLS and YYNGEE. V shed 4 bases, J shed 8 bases, and the junction held 8 bases outside the gene matches. This CDR3 comprises 14 residues. CDR3 bases: TGTGCCAGCAGCCCCGGGACAGGCGGGGAGCCCCAGCATTTT. This codes for CASSPGTGGEPQHF.

The chain recombines TRBV5-4 with TRBJ1-5, with TRBD1 as a possible D gene (6 bases). CDR1 is SGHNT and CDR2 is YYREEE in the germline V gene (reference sequence). This CDR3 is built from 15 residues. Trimming shortened V by 0 bases and J by 3 bases, and 10 bases separated the two germline ends. The CDR3 DNA sequence: TGTGCCAGCAGCTTGGACGGACAGTTCAATCAGCCCCAGCATTTT. Translating gives CASSLDGQFNQPQHF.

The chain carries TRBV28 and TRBJ2-1; maybe TRBD2 (6 bases). Per germline, CDR1 MDHEN and CDR2 SYDVKM. The length of the CDR3 is 14 residues. With 3 bases removed from V and 9 bases from J, the gap between germline ends came to 15 bases. DNA for the CDR3: TGTGCCAGCAGTTTTCCGGGAGAATCCAGTGAGCAGTTCTTC. It codes for CASSFPGESSEQFF.

The chain carries TRBV25-1 and TRBJ2-1, with TRBD2 matching over 8 bases. Germline values: CDR1 MGHDK, CDR2 SYGVNS. V lost 4 bases and J lost 6; bases outside the gene matches: 5. The CDR3 has 14 residues. CDR3 residues: CASSGSGRSNEQFF. The CDR3 DNA is TGTGCCAGCAGTGGGAGCGGGAGATCCAATGAGCAGTTCTTC.

CDR3 residues: CASSLPGQGASNEQFF. The CDR3 region has the DNA TGTGCCAGCAGCTTGCCGGGACAGGGGGCTTCCAATGAGCAGTTCTTC. The chain employs TRBV7-3 and TRBJ2-1; TRBD1 agrees at 12 bases. The germline CDR1 and CDR2 sequences are SGHTA and FQGTGA. After removal of 3 bases from V and 6 bases from J, the junction contained 6 bases not matched to a gene. The CDR3 is 16 residues long.

The chain has TRBV10-3 and TRBJ1-6; D uncertain. The CDR3 contains 12 residues. Trimming pared 5 bases from V and 6 bases from J, leaving 5 bases between. CDR1 and CDR2 from the germline V gene are ENHRY and SYGVKD. The CDR3 DNA is TGTGCCATCAGTACGGGTAATTCACCCCTCCACTTT. Translated: CAISTGNSPLHF.

The rearrangement uses TRBV19 and TRBJ2-5; TRBD1 agrees at 7 bases. The CDR3 is 14 residues long. CDR1 is LNHDA and CDR2 is SQIVND in the germline V gene (reference sequence). Trimming took 5 bases from V and 2 from J; bases not matched to a gene: 5. CDR3 residues: CASSLNRGQETQYF. CDR3 bases: TGTGCCAGTAGTCTTAACAGGGGACAAGAGACCCAGTACTTC.

The gene calls are TRBV7-6 and TRBJ1-1; no firm D call. The germline CDR1 and CDR2 sequences are SGHVS and FNYEAQ. The V end was cut by 5 bases, the J end by 0 bases, with 7 bases between. This CDR3 has 13 residues. CDR3 loop: CASSPTVNTEAFF. CDR3 in DNA: TGTGCCAGCAGCCCAACAGTGAACACTGAAGCTTTCTTT.

As regards this clone: One end of the junction does not line up with germline, which may come from a read error. CDR3 nucleotide sequence: TGCAGTGCTGGAGTTCGGGTCCGTGAGGTCTTC. This translates into CSAGVRVREVF. The chain joins TRBV20-1 to TRBJ2-1; D is unresolved. Germline V gene data show CDR1 as DFQATT and CDR2 as SNEGSKA (reference sequence). The CDR3 length is 11 residues.